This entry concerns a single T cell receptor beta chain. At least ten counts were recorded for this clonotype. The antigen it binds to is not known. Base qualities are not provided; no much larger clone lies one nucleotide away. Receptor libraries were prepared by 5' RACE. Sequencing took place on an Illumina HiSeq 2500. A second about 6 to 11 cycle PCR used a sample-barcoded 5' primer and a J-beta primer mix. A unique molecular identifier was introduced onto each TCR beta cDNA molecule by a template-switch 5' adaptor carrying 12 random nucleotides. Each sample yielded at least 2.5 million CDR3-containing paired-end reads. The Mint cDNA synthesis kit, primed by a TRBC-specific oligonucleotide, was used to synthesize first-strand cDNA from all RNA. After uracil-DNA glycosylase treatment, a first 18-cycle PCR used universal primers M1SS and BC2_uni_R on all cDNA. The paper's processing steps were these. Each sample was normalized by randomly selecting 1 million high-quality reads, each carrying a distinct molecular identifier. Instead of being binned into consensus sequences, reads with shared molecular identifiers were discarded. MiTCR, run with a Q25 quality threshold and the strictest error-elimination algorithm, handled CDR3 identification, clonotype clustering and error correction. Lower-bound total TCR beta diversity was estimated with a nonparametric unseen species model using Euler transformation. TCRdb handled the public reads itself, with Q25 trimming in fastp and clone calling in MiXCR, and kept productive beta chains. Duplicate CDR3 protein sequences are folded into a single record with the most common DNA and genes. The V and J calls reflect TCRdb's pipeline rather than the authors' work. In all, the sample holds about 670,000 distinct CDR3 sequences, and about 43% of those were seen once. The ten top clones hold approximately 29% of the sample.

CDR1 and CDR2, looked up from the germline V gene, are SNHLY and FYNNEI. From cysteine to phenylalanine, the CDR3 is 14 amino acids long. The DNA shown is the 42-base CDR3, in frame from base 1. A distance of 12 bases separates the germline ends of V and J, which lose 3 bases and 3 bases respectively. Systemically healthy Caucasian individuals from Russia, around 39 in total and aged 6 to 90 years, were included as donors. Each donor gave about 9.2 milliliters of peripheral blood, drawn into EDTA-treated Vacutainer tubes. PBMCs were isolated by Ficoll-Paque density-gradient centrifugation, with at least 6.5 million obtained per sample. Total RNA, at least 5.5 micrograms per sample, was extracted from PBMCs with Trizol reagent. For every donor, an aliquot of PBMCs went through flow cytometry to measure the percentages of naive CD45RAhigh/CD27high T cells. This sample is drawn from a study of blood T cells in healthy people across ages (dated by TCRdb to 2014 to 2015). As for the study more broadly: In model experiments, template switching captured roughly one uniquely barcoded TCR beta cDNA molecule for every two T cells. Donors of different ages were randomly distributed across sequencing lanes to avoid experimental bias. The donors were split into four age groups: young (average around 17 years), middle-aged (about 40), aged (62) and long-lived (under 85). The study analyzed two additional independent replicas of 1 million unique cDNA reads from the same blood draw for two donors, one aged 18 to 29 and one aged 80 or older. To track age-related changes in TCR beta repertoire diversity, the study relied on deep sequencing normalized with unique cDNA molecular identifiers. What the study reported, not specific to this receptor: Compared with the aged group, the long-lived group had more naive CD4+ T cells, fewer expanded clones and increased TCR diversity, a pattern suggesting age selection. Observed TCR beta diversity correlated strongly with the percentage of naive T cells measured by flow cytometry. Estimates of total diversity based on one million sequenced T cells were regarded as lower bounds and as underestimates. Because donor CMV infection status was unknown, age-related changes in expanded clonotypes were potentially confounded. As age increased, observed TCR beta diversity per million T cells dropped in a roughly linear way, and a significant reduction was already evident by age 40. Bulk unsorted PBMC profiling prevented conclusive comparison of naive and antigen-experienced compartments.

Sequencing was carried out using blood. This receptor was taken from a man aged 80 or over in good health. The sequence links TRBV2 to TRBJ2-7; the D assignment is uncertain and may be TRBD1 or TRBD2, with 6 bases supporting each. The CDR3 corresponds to CASSDGRGVYEQYF. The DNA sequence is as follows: TGTGCCAGCAGTGACGGAAGGGGGGTCTACGAGCAGTACTTC.